One sample yielded the 22 T cell receptor beta chains listed below, sequenced in a study of response to subunit inactivated influenza vaccine. MiXCR was run by TCRdb on the RT-PCR reads, yielding one entry per CDR3 protein. This sample has around 790,000 distinct CDR3 sequences, with 21% found just once. The specimen comprised PBMCs from blood, sampled 5 days after vaccination. The receptors stem from a man between 45 and 60 years old who received an inactivated influenza vaccine.

This rearrangement joins TRBV20-1 to TRBJ2-5, with a possible D match to TRBD2 (6 bases). This CDR3 has 14 amino acids. Looked up from germline, CDR1 is DFQATT and CDR2 is SNEGSKA (reference sequence). V was clipped by 1 base and J by 5 bases, with 14 bases between them. This chain's CDR3 is CSARGGARGETQYF. The CDR3 DNA sequence: TGCAGTGCTAGAGGCGGGGCCCGGGGGGAGACCCAGTACTTC.

The table lists this clonotype with a few counts. This chain's CDR3 is CASSLQGRTSTNEKLFF. CDR3 nucleotide sequence: TGTGCCAGCAGCTTGCAGGGGAGGACCTCAACTAATGAAAAACTGTTTTTT. J is TRBJ1-4 and V is TRBV7-2; D might be TRBD1 (6 bases). Germline loops: CDR1 SGHTA, CDR2 FQGNSA. Deletions cut 3 bases from V and 0 bases from J, with 14 bases between. The CDR3 consists of 17 residues. Full variable domain (remainder filled in from reference TRBV7-2 and TRBJ1-4): GAGVSQSPSNKVTEKGKDVELRCDPISGHTALYWYRQSLGQGLEFLIYFQGNSAPDKSGLPSDRFSAERTGGSVSTLTIQRTQQEDSAVYLCASSLQGRTSTNEKLFFGSGTQLSVL.

This rearrangement joins TRBV20-1 to TRBJ2-7; D possibly corresponds to TRBD2 (6 bases). Germline CDR1 and CDR2: DFQATT and SNEGSKA (reference sequence). Trimming left V 6 bases short and J 6 bases short, with 15 bases between. This CDR3 has 12 residues. CDR3 sequence (DNA): TGCAGTGCCGCCGGGGGAGGCTTCGAGCAGTACTTC. This translates into CSAAGGGFEQYF.

This clonotype was seen more than once but under ten times. The chain has TRBV6-6 and TRBJ1-1; D remains unclear. With 6 bases removed from V and 5 bases from J, the gap between germline ends came to 10 bases. The CDR3 consists of 12 residues. Germline CDR1 MNHNY, CDR2 SVGAGI (reference sequence). This chain's CDR3 is CASRSHGTEAFF. CDR3 bases: TGTGCCAGCAGAAGCCACGGGACTGAAGCTTTCTTT.

The rearrangement uses TRBV29-1 and TRBJ2-7; maybe TRBD1 (5 bases). The CDR3 is 13 residues long. The V end was cut by 5 bases, the J end by 3 bases, with 14 bases between. Germline V gene sequence: CDR1 SQVTM, CDR2 ANQGSEA. CDR3: CSVTRTWGYEQYF. The CDR3 DNA reads TGCAGCGTTACCCGGACATGGGGCTACGAGCAGTACTTC.

This clonotype was counted between two and nine times. This chain joins TRBV4-2 and TRBJ2-7; 9 bases are shared with TRBD2. The CDR3 extends over 15 amino acids. Germline-derived CDR1 and CDR2 are LGHNA and YNFKEQ. V was pared by 8 bases and J by 1 base, with 9 bases of the junction left unmatched. The DNA of the CDR3 is TGTGCCAGCGGCGCGGCGGGAGGGGATTCCTACGAGCAGTACTTC. This gives the protein CASGAAGGDSYEQYF.

The chain combines TRBV5-1 with TRBJ2-5; the match to TRBD1 covers 7 bases. V was pared by 4 bases and J by 5 bases, with 11 bases of the junction left unmatched. From germline, CDR1 is SGHRS and CDR2 YFSETQ. There are 15 residues in the CDR3. CDR3 sequence (DNA): TGCGCCAGCAGCCCTCGGGACAGCGGTGCTGAGACCCAGTACTTC. Protein sequence: CASSPRDSGAETQYF.

The V gene is TRBV12-3 or TRBV12-4, the J gene TRBJ1-1, with D maybe TRBD1 (5 bases). Trimming left V 6 bases short and J 4 bases short, with 15 bases between. The CDR3 loop spans 14 amino acids. CDR3 region: CASSDNYGGTEAFF. The CDR3, as DNA: TGTGCCAGCAGCGATAACTACGGGGGCACTGAAGCTTTCTTT.

The chain links TRBV28 to TRBJ1-5; 10 nucleotides align to TRBD1. CDR1 and CDR2 (germline): MDHEN, SYDVKM. Losses at the gene ends were 6 bases for V and 2 bases for J; bases not matched to a gene: 13. The CDR3 contains 18 residues. The CDR3 sequence: CASSTGTGVPLGNQPQHF. Written as DNA, the CDR3 is TGTGCCAGCAGCACCGGGACAGGGGTTCCTCTTGGCAATCAGCCCCAGCATTTT.

This clonotype has a handful of counts. J is TRBJ1-3 and V is TRBV3-1; D ambiguous. This CDR3 spans 15 amino acids. Germline values: CDR1 LGHDT, CDR2 YNNKEL (reference sequence). The ends were cut back, 0 bases at V and 4 bases at J, with 10 bases in the middle. The CDR3 reads CASSQEGRGGNTIYF. The CDR3 DNA reads as TGTGCCAGCAGCCAAGAGGGTCGTGGAGGAAACACCATATATTTT.

This clonotype was found many times. The V gene is TRBV9, the J gene TRBJ2-2; TRBD1 matches 7 bases. J was trimmed by 6 bases and V by 4 bases; bases with no gene match: 6. The CDR3 is made up of 14 amino acids. Germline CDR1 is SGDLS and CDR2 is YYNGEE. CDR3 loop: CASSPWTGAGELFF. CDR3 bases: TGTGCCAGCAGCCCATGGACAGGCGCCGGGGAGCTGTTTTTT. Looking up the rest from reference TRBV9 and TRBJ2-2 gives the full variable domain: DSGVTQTPKHLITATGQRVTLRCSPRSGDLSVYWYQQSLDQGLQFLIQYYNGEERAKGNILERFSAQQFPDLHSELNLSSLELGDSALYFCASSPWTGAGELFFGEGSRLTVL.

V usage is TRBV12-3 or TRBV12-4 and J usage is TRBJ1-2; D gene unclear. The CDR3 has 16 residues. Deletions cut 7 bases from V and 1 base from J, with 19 bases between. The CDR3 reads CASTDRRGGGNYGYTF. Written as DNA, the CDR3 is TGTGCCAGCACCGACCGGAGAGGAGGTGGTAACTATGGCTACACCTTC.

The genes are TRBV5-1 and TRBJ2-4, with TRBD2 as a possible D gene (5 bases). The CDR3 is 13 amino acids. CDR1 and CDR2 (germline): SGHRS, YFSETQ. Deletions cut 4 bases from V and 8 bases from J, with 13 bases between. Here the CDR3 reads CASSEGTNDIQYF. Here the CDR3 DNA reads TGCGCCAGCAGCGAGGGTACCAATGACATTCAGTACTTC.

At least ten counts were recorded for this clonotype. V gene TRBV7-2 combines with J gene TRBJ1-2; D call uncertain. This CDR3 has 16 amino acids. Trimming removed 5 bases from V and 2 bases from J, with 18 bases in between. Germline V gives CDR1 SGHTA, CDR2 FQGNSA. CDR3 bases: TGTGCCAGCAGCCCCGATCCTTGGCCGGGGAACTATGGCTACACCTTC. This translates into CASSPDPWPGNYGYTF.

This clonotype turned up a few times. The chain is built from TRBV20-1 and TRBJ1-5; the D is unclear. The germline CDR1 and CDR2 sequences are DFQATT and SNEGSKA (reference sequence). V was trimmed by 3 bases and J by 4 bases, leaving 10 bases between them. The CDR3 covers 13 residues. This CDR3 is CSASSLKNQPQHF. As DNA, the CDR3 is TGCAGTGCTAGTTCCCTAAAAAATCAGCCCCAGCATTTT.

This sequence joins TRBV15 and TRBJ2-5; D unresolved. The CDR3 totals 15 residues. Trimming removed 0 bases at V and 5 bases at J, with 13 bases between. In germline, CDR1 is LNHNV, CDR2 YYDKDF (reference sequence). In DNA, the CDR3 is TGTGCCACCAGCAGAGAGAGAGGAGTGGGGGAGACCCAGTACTTC. It yields the protein CATSRERGVGETQYF.

This chain connects TRBV9 to TRBJ2-2; D may be TRBD2 (6 bases). Germline assignment: CDR1 SGDLS and CDR2 YYNGEE. With 0 bases removed from V and 5 bases from J, the gap between germline ends came to 11 bases. The CDR3 loop spans 15 amino acids. The CDR3 region is CASSVAGAPTGELFF. CDR3 sequence (DNA): TGTGCCAGCAGCGTAGCGGGAGCCCCTACCGGGGAGCTGTTTTTT.

This clonotype was found many times. This sequence joins TRBV5-1 and TRBJ2-5, with a weak D call TRBD2 (5 bases). Per the germline V gene, CDR1 is SGHRS and CDR2 is YFSETQ. V was clipped by 9 bases and J by 1 base, with 10 bases between them. The length of the CDR3 is 12 residues. The CDR3 loop is CATRGLQETQYF. The DNA for the CDR3 is TGCGCCACCCGGGGTCTCCAAGAGACCCAGTACTTC.

This chain joins TRBV7-9 and TRBJ2-1; TRBD1 matches at 10 bases. CDR1 and CDR2 from the germline V gene are SEHNR and FQNEAQ (reference sequence). With 4 bases clipped from V and 7 bases from J, the junction kept 13 bases outside the gene matches. The CDR3 has 17 residues. The CDR3 region has the DNA TGTGCCAGCAGCTCCGGCGACAGGGGGCCTAGTTGGAATGAGCAGTTCTTC. The encoded protein is CASSSGDRGPSWNEQFF.

V gene TRBV6-2 or TRBV6-3 combines with J gene TRBJ2-7, with D perhaps being TRBD1 or TRBD2 (5 bases each). Germline V gives CDR1 MNHEY, CDR2 SVGEGT. Trimming stripped 2 bases from V and 0 bases from J, with 11 bases between. The CDR3 has 15 residues. The CDR3 region is CASSYGGLRSYEQYF. The CDR3 nucleotides are TGTGCCAGCAGTTACGGGGGTCTACGCTCCTACGAGCAGTACTTC.

The chain is built from TRBV5-5 and TRBJ2-1, with D possibly being TRBD2 (7 bases). V shed 4 bases and J shed 0 bases, with 11 bases lying between them. Germline values: CDR1 SGHKS, CDR2 YYEKEE (reference sequence). The CDR3 is made up of 15 amino acids. CDR3 sequence reads: CASSGGGPSYNEQFF. The CDR3 DNA sequence: TGTGCCAGCAGCGGCGGGGGCCCCTCCTACAATGAGCAGTTCTTC.

CDR3 protein: CSVVNVQETQYF. The CDR3 DNA sequence: TGCAGCGTTGTAAACGTTCAAGAGACCCAGTACTTC. This chain uses TRBV29-1 with TRBJ2-5; D call uncertain. The germline V and J ends were trimmed by 4 bases and 2 bases, with 8 bases remaining between them. Germline lookup yields CDR1 SQVTM and CDR2 ANQGSEA. The CDR3 runs 12 residues.